Below, 8 T cell receptor beta chains from the same sample are listed, as sequenced in a study of regulatory T cells in long-lasting Graves disease. CDR3 regions were amplified by Arm-PCR using iRepertoire HTBI primers to build TCR beta libraries. TCRdb processed the multiplex PCR reads anew with MiXCR; each CDR3 protein has one entry. The sample lists fewer than 450,000 distinct CDR3 sequences, about a quarter occurring once. The time point here: persistent/refractory GD, antithyroid drugs over 5 years with positive TRAb. Isolated PBMC RNA provided the starting material for the TCR library. The sample consisted of peripheral blood mononuclear cells (PBMCs), taken when the disease was refractory, from a patient treated with antithyroid drugs. These receptor sequences come from a female donor with Graves disease.

This clonotype was seen at least ten times. The gene calls are TRBV11-2 and TRBJ2-5; no reliable D call. The CDR3 extends over 11 amino acids. V lost 1 base, J lost 4 bases, and 1 base lay in between. Germline V lookup: CDR1 SGHAT, CDR2 FQNNGV. The CDR3 is CASSLVETQYF. DNA for the CDR3: TGTGCCAGCAGCTTAGTAGAGACCCAGTACTTC.

This clonotype has just one count. This sequence joins TRBV19 and TRBJ2-3, with TRBD1 matching 10 bases. V lost 7 bases, J lost 4 bases, and 8 bases stayed unmatched. This CDR3 comprises 15 residues. CDR1 LNHDA and CDR2 SQIVND come from the germline V gene (reference sequence). This chain's CDR3 is CASTLTGGGADTQYF. The DNA for the CDR3 is TGTGCCAGTACCCTGACAGGGGGCGGTGCAGATACGCAGTATTTT.

This clonotype was detected a few times. The chain has TRBV28 and TRBJ2-7, with D perhaps TRBD1 (7 bases). The CDR3 length is 16 residues. The germline V gene encodes CDR1 MDHEN and CDR2 SYDVKM. V was pared by 6 bases and J by 0 bases, with 18 bases between. The CDR3 loop reads CASSSGPGQLSYEQYF. The CDR3 DNA reads TGTGCCAGCAGCAGCGGGCCGGGACAGCTCTCCTACGAGCAGTACTTC.

This clonotype was seen only a few times. The J gene is TRBJ2-5, the V gene TRBV7-2, with 10 bases matching TRBD2. The CDR3 extends over 16 amino acids. The junction had 11 bases not matched to a gene; V was cut back by 5 bases and J by 5 bases. The germline CDR1 and CDR2 sequences are SGHTA and FQGNSA. The CDR3 region is CASSETLAGVRETQYF. CDR3 in DNA: TGTGCCAGCAGCGAGACTCTAGCGGGAGTACGGGAGACCCAGTACTTC.

This clonotype was seen ten or more times. V usage is TRBV20-1 and J usage is TRBJ1-2; 7 bases agree with TRBD1. Germline values: CDR1 DFQATT, CDR2 SNEGSKA (reference sequence). The CDR3 totals 15 residues. The ends lost 2 bases at V and 4 bases at J; junction bases unmatched: 10. CDR3 DNA sequence: TGCAGTGCTAGATTGACAGGGCCCCAGGGCTATGGCTACACCTTC. Its translation: CSARLTGPQGYGYTF.

In this sample, this clonotype turned up many times. The rearrangement joins TRBV28 to TRBJ2-7; the match to TRBD2 covers 7 bases. Germline V gene sequence: CDR1 MDHEN, CDR2 SYDVKM. The CDR3 extends over 15 amino acids. The junction had 7 bases not matched to a gene; V was cut back by 4 bases and J by 1 base. CDR3 bases: TGTGCCAGCAGTTCCCTCGGGGGGAGATCCTACGAGCAGTACTTC. Encoded protein: CASSSLGGRSYEQYF.

This clonotype has a count of ten or more. The chain combines TRBV5-1 with TRBJ2-7, with 11 nucleotides matching TRBD2. Trimming cost V 6 bases and J 0 bases; bases outside gene matches: 8. CDR3 size: 16 residues. The germline V gene has CDR1 SGHRS and CDR2 YFSETQ. The CDR3 DNA reads as TGCGCCAGCAATTCCGGGACTAGCGGAACCTCCTACGAGCAGTACTTC. Translated: CASNSGTSGTSYEQYF.

This clonotype was picked up a small number of times. CDR3 residues: CASSARGYEQYF. CDR3 sequence (DNA): TGTGCCAGCAGTGCCAGGGGCTACGAGCAGTACTTC. The chain joins TRBV27 to TRBJ2-7; a weak D match, TRBD1 (6 bases). The CDR3 contains 12 residues. Per germline, CDR1 MNHEY and CDR2 SMNVEV (reference sequence). V lost 5 bases and J 3 bases, leaving 8 bases between the germline ends.